This section outlines one T cell receptor beta chain sequence together with its context. Its antigen is unidentified. This CDR3 region has 15 residues. The V and J ends lost 6 bases and 7 bases, in that order; junction bases with no gene match: 15. Germline V gene lookup returns CDR1 KGHSH and CDR2 LQKENI. Generated by immunoSEQ multiplex PCR, the TCRdb table keeps only in-frame clones and is missing some. The sample shows under 20,000 clones, 85% of them seen only once. This record comes from a study of somatic mutations in cytotoxic T cells in rheumatoid arthritis. Study-level findings and limits: Healthy controls showed no age-related rise in CD8+ clonality, whereas rheumatoid arthritis patients did. The slightly lower representation of TRBV07 among rheumatoid arthritis patients did not undergo correction for multiple comparisons.

Using positive magnetic bead selection on an AutoMACS, CD4+ and CD8+ cells were isolated, after which their purity was checked by flow cytometry. Sequenced sample: CD8+ T cells sorted from blood. The rearrangement links TRBV18 to TRBJ2-7; 7 bases are a match to TRBD2. The sequence was collected from a woman in her forties with rheumatoid arthritis. CDR3 DNA: TGTGCCAGCTCCCCCAGCGGGGCCCCCATCCAGGAGCAGTACTTC. Translating it yields CASSPSGAPIQEQYF. The full variable domain, rest sourced from reference TRBV18 and TRBJ2-7, is NAGVMQNPRHLVRRRGQEARLRCSPMKGHSHVYWYRQLPEEGLKFMVYLQKENIIDESGMPKERFSAEFPKEGPSILRIQQVVRGDSAAYFCASSPSGAPIQEQYFGPGTRLTVT.